These 32 T cell receptor beta chains came from one sample sequenced in a study of cytotoxic CD8 clonotypes in ibrutinib-treated CLL. Sequenced by immunoSEQ multiplex PCR; TCRdb stores in-frame clones only, minus some. The sample yields about 140,000 clones, more than 75% seen once. The sequencing used PBMCs, collected after 36 months of ibrutinib treatment. The receptors stem from a human donor with chronic lymphocytic leukemia.

The chain is built from TRBV5-5 and TRBJ1-4, with 8 bases that match TRBD1. Germline CDR1 and CDR2: SGHKS and YYEKEE (reference sequence). This CDR3 has 16 amino acids. Trimming removed 2 bases from V and 4 bases from J; junction bases left unmatched: 7. Here the CDR3 DNA reads TGTGCCAGCAGCTTTTTACCGACAGGGGATAATGAAAAACTGTTTTTT. It is translated as CASSFLPTGDNEKLFF.

CDR3 in amino acids: CAWRGADTQYF. In nucleotides, the CDR3 is TGTGCCTGGAGGGGGGCAGATACGCAGTATTTT. The chain joins TRBV30 to TRBJ2-3; perhaps D is TRBD1 or TRBD2 (5 bases each). Trimming shortened V by 3 bases and J by 4 bases, and 5 bases separated the two germline ends. The length of the CDR3 is 11 residues. CDR1 is GTSNPN and CDR2 is SVGIG in the germline V gene (reference sequence).

This chain connects TRBV11-2 to TRBJ2-2, with TRBD1 matching 7 bases. V trimming: 3 bases; J trimming: 6 bases; junction bases outside the gene matches: 7. Germline-derived CDR1 and CDR2 are SGHAT and FQNNGV. The CDR3 has 15 amino acids. The DNA for the CDR3 is TGTGCCAGCAGCTTCGTAGACAGGGAAGCCGGGGAGCTGTTTTTT. As protein: CASSFVDREAGELFF.

The chain employs TRBV5-1 and TRBJ2-2; D unclear. The CDR3 is made up of 14 amino acids. The germline gives CDR1 SGHRS, CDR2 YFSETQ. V lost 1 base to trimming and J lost 7 bases, with 11 bases between them. DNA of the CDR3: TGCGCCAGCAGCTTGCCCGAACCCGGCGGGGAGCTGTTTTTT. This translates into CASSLPEPGGELFF.

The genes are TRBV19 and TRBJ1-2; 8 bases agree with TRBD1. Trimming at V came to 10 bases and at J to 5 bases, leaving 9 bases not matched to a gene. Germline CDR1 reads LNHDA; CDR2 reads SQIVND (reference sequence). The CDR3 sequence is 13 residues long. CDR3 loop: CAIQGAETYGYTF. The CDR3, as DNA: TGTGCCATCCAGGGGGCAGAAACGTATGGCTACACCTTC.

The chain has TRBV13 and TRBJ2-5; a weak D match, TRBD2 (5 bases). CDR3 length: 15 residues. Trimming left V 0 bases short and J 5 bases short, with 13 bases between. The germline V gene has CDR1 PRHDT and CDR2 FYEKMQ (reference sequence). The CDR3 DNA reads TGTGCCAGCAGCTTAGGGACTAACTTACGGGAGACCCAGTACTTC. Residues: CASSLGTNLRETQYF.

The chain is built from TRBV11-3 and TRBJ2-3; 9 bases line up with TRBD2. The CDR3 sequence is 16 residues long. V lost 5 bases and J lost 5; bases outside the gene matches: 11. Germline V gives CDR1 SGHNT, CDR2 YENEEA. CDR3 coding DNA: TGTGCCAGCAGCAAAGGACAGCGGGGGGCCGGAGATACGCAGTATTTT. It translates to CASSKGQRGAGDTQYF. The full variable domain, completed using reference TRBV11-3 and TRBJ2-3, is EAGVVQSPRYKIIEKKQPVAFWCNPISGHNTLYWYLQNLGQGPELLIRYENEEAVDDSQLPKDRFSAERLKGVDSTLKIQPAELGDSAVYLCASSKGQRGAGDTQYFGPGTRLTVL.

This clone was seen a handful of times. The DNA for the CDR3 is TGCGCCAGCAGACAGGGGGCCCTTAACGAAGCTTTCTTT. Its protein is CASRQGALNEAFF. The chain links TRBV10-2 to TRBJ1-1; 9 bases are a match to TRBD1. V lost 6 bases, J lost 8 bases, and 7 bases stayed unmatched. The CDR3 extends over 13 amino acids. Germline V lookup: CDR1 WSHSY, CDR2 SAAADI.

The chain links TRBV5-1 to TRBJ2-7; TRBD2 might be the D (6 bases). V lost 5 bases and J 5 bases, leaving 11 bases between the germline ends. This CDR3 has 12 residues. Germline V gives CDR1 SGHRS, CDR2 YFSETQ. The CDR3 DNA sequence: TGCGCCAGCAGTGGGGGGATCGACGAGCAGTACTTC. It encodes CASSGGIDEQYF.

The chain links TRBV6-1 to TRBJ1-2; D ambiguous. There are 18 residues in the CDR3. V lost 1 base, J lost 2 bases, and 20 bases lay in between. Germline V CDR1 and CDR2: MNHNS, SASEGT. The CDR3 region has the DNA TGTGCCAGCAGTGAAGTGGAGGGCCTAATGGCTTGGAACTATGGCTACACCTTC. Encoded protein: CASSEVEGLMAWNYGYTF.

V usage is TRBV6-5 and J usage is TRBJ1-1, with D uncertain. V shed 0 bases and J shed 0 bases, with 5 bases lying between them. This CDR3 is 14 amino acids long. Germline V gene data show CDR1 as MNHEY and CDR2 as SVGAGI. The CDR3 nucleotides read TGTGCCAGCAGTTACTCGGAATTGAACACTGAAGCTTTCTTT. This gives the protein CASSYSELNTEAFF.

This clone has a count of ten or more. CDR3 in amino acids: CASMEANTEAFF. CDR3 coding DNA: TGTGCCAGCATGGAGGCGAACACTGAAGCTTTCTTT. The V call is TRBV7-9, the J call TRBJ1-1; D ambiguous. The germline V and J ends were trimmed by 7 bases and 1 base, with 7 bases remaining between them. CDR1 is SEHNR and CDR2 is FQNEAQ in the germline V gene (reference sequence). The CDR3 sequence is 12 residues long.

The chain combines TRBV6-1 with TRBJ1-5; D is unclear. CDR1 and CDR2 from the germline V gene are MNHNS and SASEGT. V was pared by 7 bases and J by 4 bases, with 17 bases between. The CDR3 is made up of 15 amino acids. Written as DNA, the CDR3 is TGTGCCAGCACTCCGTTTGAAACGGATAATCAGCCCCAGCATTTT. Protein product: CASTPFETDNQPQHF.

V and J are TRBV5-8 and TRBJ2-5; D may be TRBD1 (7 bases). The germline V gene encodes CDR1 SGHTS and CDR2 YDEGEE. There are 15 residues in the CDR3. The germline V and J ends were trimmed by 4 bases and 5 bases, with 18 bases remaining between them. The CDR3: CASSRMEGAGETQYF. CDR3 DNA sequence: TGTGCCAGCAGCCGTATGGAGGGGGCGGGGGAGACCCAGTACTTC.

The chain combines TRBV5-1 with TRBJ2-7; D might be TRBD1 (5 bases). This CDR3 is 15 amino acids long. CDR1 and CDR2 (germline): SGHRS, YFSETQ. V lost 1 base, J lost 1 base, and 12 bases lay in between. The DNA of the CDR3 is TGCGCCAGCAGCTTGCTACAGTCAGGGTCCTACGAGCAGTACTTC. Amino acid sequence: CASSLLQSGSYEQYF.

The V and J genes are TRBV11-2 and TRBJ1-2, with D unclear. With 2 bases removed from V and 6 bases from J, the gap between germline ends came to 19 bases. Per the germline V gene, CDR1 is SGHAT and CDR2 is FQNNGV. The CDR3 loop spans 16 amino acids. CDR3 nucleotides: TGTGCCAGCAGCTTATTCGCCCAGGTCGTGAATAATGGCTACACCTTC. This translates into CASSLFAQVVNNGYTF.

The rearrangement joins TRBV29-1 to TRBJ2-2; D gene ambiguous. V was clipped by 3 bases and J by 7 bases, with 9 bases between them. The CDR3 consists of 12 residues. The germline V gene encodes CDR1 SQVTM and CDR2 ANQGSEA. The CDR3 here is CSVERWSGELFF. The CDR3 DNA sequence: TGCAGCGTTGAGAGGTGGAGCGGGGAGCTGTTTTTT.

The rearrangement joins TRBV5-6 to TRBJ2-7; 7 bases align to TRBD2. The CDR3 totals 15 residues. V was clipped by 2 bases and J by 1 base; unmatched bases: 6. Germline CDR1 and CDR2: SGHDT and YYEEEE. CDR3 amino acids: CASSFRDYLSYEQYF. The CDR3 region has the DNA TGTGCCAGCAGCTTCCGGGACTACCTATCCTACGAGCAGTACTTC. The full variable domain, its missing parts supplied by reference TRBV5-6 and TRBJ2-7, is DAGVTQSPTHLIKTRGQQVTLRCSPKSGHDTVSWYQQALGQGPQFIFQYYEEEERQRGNFPDRFSGHQFPNYSSELNVNALLLGDSALYLCASSFRDYLSYEQYFGPGTRLTVT.

The chain combines TRBV29-1 with TRBJ1-1; 8 bases are a match to TRBD1. Germline V gene lookup returns CDR1 SQVTM and CDR2 ANQGSEA. V dropped 7 bases and J dropped 0; count of bases not matched to a gene: 4. This CDR3 is 13 amino acids long. CDR3 protein: CSAMTGVNTEAFF. The CDR3 bases are TGCAGCGCGATGACAGGGGTGAACACTGAAGCTTTCTTT.

This clone was observed a single time. The chain employs TRBV18 and TRBJ2-2; D is unclear. CDR1 and CDR2 (germline): KGHSH, LQKENI. The CDR3 sequence is 14 residues long. Trimming stripped 2 bases from V and 5 bases from J, with 9 bases between. The CDR3 sequence is CASSPSSGTGELFF. The CDR3 DNA reads TGTGCCAGCTCACCAAGCAGTGGGACCGGGGAGCTGTTTTTT.

This clone was counted a single time. V gene TRBV27 combines with J gene TRBJ2-7, with D maybe TRBD2 (6 bases). The ends were cut back, 3 bases at V and 0 bases at J, with 9 bases in the middle. CDR1 is MNHEY and CDR2 is SMNVEV in the germline V gene (reference sequence). CDR3 length: 14 residues. DNA of the CDR3: TGTGCCAGCAGTTTGGCGGGAAGCTCCTACGAGCAGTACTTC. Protein: CASSLAGSSYEQYF.

This clone was seen only once. The V and J genes are TRBV27 and TRBJ2-2, with D possibly TRBD2 on 5 matching bases. The germline CDR1 and CDR2 sequences are MNHEY and SMNVEV (reference sequence). V was trimmed by 6 bases and J by 1 base, leaving 9 bases between them. The length of the CDR3 is 14 residues. The CDR3 is CASSRSVNTGELFF. CDR3 coding DNA: TGTGCCAGCAGCCGTAGCGTGAACACCGGGGAGCTGTTTTTT.

In this sample, this clone turned up once. The chain employs TRBV19 and TRBJ1-2; tentative D call: TRBD1 (6 bases). Trimming cost V 3 bases and J 3 bases, with 11 bases left between them. Germline CDR1 is LNHDA and CDR2 is SQIVND (reference sequence). The CDR3 consists of 14 residues. This chain's CDR3 is CASSMFKGDYGYTF. CDR3 DNA: TGTGCCAGTAGTATGTTCAAGGGGGACTATGGCTACACCTTC. The full variable domain, in which reference TRBV19 and TRBJ1-2 provide the parts outside the CDR3, is DGGITQSPKYLFRKEGQNVTLSCEQNLNHDAMYWYRQDPGQGLRLIYYSQIVNDFQKGDIAEGYSVSREKKESFPLTVTSAQKNPTAFYLCASSMFKGDYGYTFGSGTRLTVV.

This clone was detected a few times. The rearrangement links TRBV19 to TRBJ1-5; 7 bases align to TRBD1. The CDR3 extends over 13 amino acids. Unmatched junction bases numbered 6, after V lost 6 bases and J lost 7 bases. CDR1 and CDR2 from the germline V gene are LNHDA and SQIVND (reference sequence). CDR3 sequence: CASRTGSHQPQHF. The CDR3, as DNA: TGTGCCAGTAGGACAGGGAGTCACCAGCCCCAGCATTTT. The entire variable domain, with the rest obtained from reference TRBV19 and TRBJ1-5, is as follows: DGGITQSPKYLFRKEGQNVTLSCEQNLNHDAMYWYRQDPGQGLRLIYYSQIVNDFQKGDIAEGYSVSREKKESFPLTVTSAQKNPTAFYLCASRTGSHQPQHFGDGTRLSIL.

V usage is TRBV19 and J usage is TRBJ1-2; no reliable D call. This CDR3 region has 17 residues. Trimming stripped 2 bases from V and 3 bases from J, with 19 bases between. CDR1 is LNHDA, CDR2 SQIVND, per germline (reference sequence). The CDR3 reads CASSIHLRGGQDYGYTF. In nucleotides, the CDR3 is TGTGCCAGTAGTATACACCTACGCGGTGGTCAGGACTATGGCTACACCTTC.

The J gene is TRBJ1-2, the V gene TRBV7-9; 7 bases line up with TRBD1. The germline V gene has CDR1 SEHNR and CDR2 FQNEAQ (reference sequence). The CDR3 is 12 residues long. The V segment lost 5 bases and the J segment 8 bases; nucleotides outside the gene matches: 5. CDR3 sequence reads: CASSKTGFGYTF. As DNA, the CDR3 is TGTGCCAGCAGCAAGACAGGGTTCGGCTACACCTTC.

CDR3 in DNA: TGTGCCAGCAGCGGGACAGATAGCACAGATACGCAGTATTTT. It is translated as CASSGTDSTDTQYF. The chain carries TRBV2 and TRBJ2-3; the match to TRBD1 covers 7 bases. V dropped 6 bases and J dropped 0; count of bases not matched to a gene: 3. This CDR3 has 14 residues. Germline loops: CDR1 SNHLY, CDR2 FYNNEI.

V is TRBV12-2 and J is TRBJ1-1; the table's D call, TRBD1, was not checked against the DNA. TRBV12-2 is classified as a pseudogene. This CDR3 contains 13 residues. The CDR3, as DNA: TGTGCAAGTCGCACCCGACAGGGGACTGAAGCTTTCTTT. Translated, it gives CASRTRQGTEAFF.

There are a few counts of this clone. CDR3 sequence (DNA): TGTGCCAGCAGCGTACGTAGCGGGATCCACAATGAGCAGTTCTTC. Translation: CASSVRSGIHNEQFF. The gene calls are TRBV9 and TRBJ2-1, with TRBD2 matching over 8 bases. Germline CDR1 SGDLS, CDR2 YYNGEE. The CDR3 is 15 residues long. V gave up 1 base and J gave up 5 bases; unmatched junction bases: 5.

V usage is TRBV2 and J usage is TRBJ2-3; D could derive from TRBD1 or TRBD2 (6 bases each). Per the germline V gene, CDR1 is SNHLY and CDR2 is FYNNEI. V dropped 5 bases and J dropped 0 bases, with 15 bases sitting between them. CDR3 length: 16 residues. CDR3 in DNA: TGTGCCAGCAGTAAAGAAAGGGGGGCCAGCACAGATACGCAGTATTTT. Encoded protein: CASSKERGASTDTQYF.

The rearrangement links TRBV23-1 to TRBJ1-6, with no clear D. TRBV23-1 is given ORF status, its function remaining uncertain. The CDR3 is 15 residues long. Between the trimmed V and J ends, which lost 1 base and 11 bases, there was a span of 15 bases. As DNA, the CDR3 is TGCGCCAGCAGTCAATTTTGGGCCTGGGGAGCACCCCTCCACTTT. Translating it yields CASSQFWAWGAPLHF.

J is TRBJ2-3 and V is TRBV5-6, with D possibly called TRBD1 or TRBD2 (5 bases each). This CDR3 region has 13 residues. Germline V gene data show CDR1 as SGHDT and CDR2 as YYEEEE. Trimming cost V 4 bases and J 2 bases, with 8 bases left between them. CDR3 sequence: CASSAGTTDTQYF. CDR3 DNA: TGTGCCAGCAGCGCTGGGACCACAGATACGCAGTATTTT.